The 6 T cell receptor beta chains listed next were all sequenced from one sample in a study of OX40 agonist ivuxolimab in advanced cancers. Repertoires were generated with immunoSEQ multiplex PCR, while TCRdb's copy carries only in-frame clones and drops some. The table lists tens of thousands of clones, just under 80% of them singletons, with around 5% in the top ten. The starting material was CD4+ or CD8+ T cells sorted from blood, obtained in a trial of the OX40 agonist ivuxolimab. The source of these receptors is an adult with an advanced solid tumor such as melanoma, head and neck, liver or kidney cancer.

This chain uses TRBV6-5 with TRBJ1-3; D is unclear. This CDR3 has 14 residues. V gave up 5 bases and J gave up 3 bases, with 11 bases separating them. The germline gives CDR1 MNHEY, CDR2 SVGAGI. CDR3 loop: CASSRTSFGNTIYF. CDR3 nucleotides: TGTGCCAGCAGTCGTACTTCGTTTGGAAACACCATATATTTT.

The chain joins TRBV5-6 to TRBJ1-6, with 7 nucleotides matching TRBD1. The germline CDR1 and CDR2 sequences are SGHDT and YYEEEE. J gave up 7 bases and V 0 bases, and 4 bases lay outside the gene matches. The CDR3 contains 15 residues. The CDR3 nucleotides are TGTGCCAGCAGCTTGGCTGGCAGGGGGAATTCACCCCTCCACTTT. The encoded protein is CASSLAGRGNSPLHF.

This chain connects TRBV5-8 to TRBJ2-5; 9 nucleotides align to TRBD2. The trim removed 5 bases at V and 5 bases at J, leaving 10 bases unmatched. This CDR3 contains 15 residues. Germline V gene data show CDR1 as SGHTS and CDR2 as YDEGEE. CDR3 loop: CASRVLSGGKETQYF. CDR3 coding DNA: TGTGCCAGCAGAGTCCTTAGCGGGGGAAAGGAGACCCAGTACTTC. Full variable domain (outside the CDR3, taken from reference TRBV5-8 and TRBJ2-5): EAGVTQSPTHLIKTRGQQATLRCSPISGHTSVYWYQQALGLGLQFLLWYDEGEERNRGNFPPRFSGRQFPNYSSELNVNALELEDSALYLCASRVLSGGKETQYFGPGTRLLVL.

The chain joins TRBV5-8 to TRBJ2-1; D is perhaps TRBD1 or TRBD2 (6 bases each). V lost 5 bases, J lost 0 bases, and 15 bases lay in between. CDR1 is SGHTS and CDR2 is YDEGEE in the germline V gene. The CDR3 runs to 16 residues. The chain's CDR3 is CASRRGQRGSYNEQFF. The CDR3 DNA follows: TGTGCCAGCAGACGGGGGCAGCGAGGCTCCTACAATGAGCAGTTCTTC.

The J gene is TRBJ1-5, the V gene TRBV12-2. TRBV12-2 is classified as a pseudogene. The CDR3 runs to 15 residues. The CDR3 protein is CASRLDRRGEQPQHF. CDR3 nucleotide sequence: TGTGCAAGTCGCTTAGATAGAAGGGGAGAGCAGCCCCAGCATTTT.

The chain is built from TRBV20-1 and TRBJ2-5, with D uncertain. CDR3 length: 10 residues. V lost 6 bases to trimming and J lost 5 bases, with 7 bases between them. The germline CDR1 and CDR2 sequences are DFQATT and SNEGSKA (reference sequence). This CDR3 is CSAIPETQYF. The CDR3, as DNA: TGCAGTGCGATCCCGGAGACCCAGTACTTC.